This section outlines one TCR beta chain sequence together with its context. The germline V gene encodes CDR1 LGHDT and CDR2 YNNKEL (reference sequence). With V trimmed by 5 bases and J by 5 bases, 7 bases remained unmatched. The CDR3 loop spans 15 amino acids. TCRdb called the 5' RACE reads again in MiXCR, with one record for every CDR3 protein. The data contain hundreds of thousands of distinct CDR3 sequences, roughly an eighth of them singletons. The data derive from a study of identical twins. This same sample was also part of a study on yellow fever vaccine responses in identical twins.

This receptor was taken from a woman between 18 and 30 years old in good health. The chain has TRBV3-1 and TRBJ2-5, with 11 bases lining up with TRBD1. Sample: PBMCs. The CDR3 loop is CASSEDRGPGETQYF. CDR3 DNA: TGTGCCAGCAGCGAGGACAGGGGGCCTGGTGAGACCCAGTACTTC.